The sequence of this T cell receptor (beta chain) was determined in a study of blood T cell repertoires in COVID-19 (dated by TCRdb to about 2020). Study-level background: Collaborator samples came from the United States, Italy and Spain and covered acute and convalescent phases of COVID-19. The prospective study material was composed of cDNA or gDNA derived from T cells, B-cell-depleted T cells, or PBMCs. The dataset comprised deeply sampled blood TCRbeta repertoires from subjects exposed to, actively infected with, or recovered from COVID-19. The repertoires were released in a freely available public database meant as a resource for research on the immune response to SARS-CoV-2. The samples were drawn from two sources: the first 160 participants of the ongoing ImmuneRACE study, and 1,200 or so subjects contributed by 6 global collaborators. Nearly every sample came with metadata listing a de-identified subject ID, COVID-19 status, age in years and sex. HLA class I and class II types, where available, came from metadata supplied by the sample provider rather than from assay-based typing. Paper-wide results and their limitations: Clinical and demographic metadata were provided uncurated, with the amount varying by source and participant.

The CDR3 holds 16 amino acids from the cysteine to the phenylalanine. The CDR3 DNA has 48 bases and is translated from base 1. The CDR1 and CDR2 encoded by the germline V gene are SGHTA and FQGTGA. Trimming at the junction amounts to 5 bases on V and 3 bases on J, and the germline ends lie 16 bases apart. TCRbeta CDR3 regions were amplified from genomic DNA by means of the immunoSEQ Assay, a bias-controlled multiplex PCR. The authors' analysis ran thus. Nucleated cell counts per sample were estimated from amplification of reference gene primers within the assay. Sequence reads were collapsed and filtered to measure the absolute abundance of every unique TCRbeta CDR3 rearrangement. For each sample, productive Simpson clonality was calculated as the square root of Simpson's diversity index over productive rearrangements. Imported from immuneACCESS, the table was reduced by TCRdb to in-frame sequences with V and J called. These copies leave out some clones; in studies compared against another copy, an unresolved V gene accounts for under half, and the cause of the remainder is not known. That table gives V, J and clone size, and the DNA gave D and trimming. Recorded for this sample are around 450,000 clones; about 89% of them occurred a single time. Of the sample, roughly 4% falls within the top ten clones.

Collaborating institutions collected whole blood in K2EDTA tubes following their own protocols. For TCRbeta analysis, collaborator samples were shipped as frozen whole blood, as isolated PBMCs, or as DNA extracted from either sample type. On this clone: This receptor's antigen is unknown. No clone much larger than this one lies a single base away; base qualities are absent.

This clonotype was obtained from a woman aged 30 to 39 with acute or convalescent COVID-19. The chain employs TRBV7-3 and TRBJ2-2, with a tentative D gene TRBD1 over 7 matching bases. The sample taken for sequencing was peripheral blood. The CDR3 has the sequence CASSQYRGGDTGELFF. The DNA reads TGTGCCAGCAGCCAGTACAGGGGCGGGGACACCGGGGAGCTGTTTTTT.